The text below deals with one TCR beta chain. This specimen belongs to a study of Ad26.COV2.S vaccination and SARS-CoV-2 variants. Measured with immunoSEQ multiplex PCR; TCRdb has only the in-frame clones, and not every one. The data show about 400,000 clones, with around 92% seen just once and 1.5% to 2% held by the top ten. Treatment: 15 to 20 received Ad26.COV2.S at low or high dose, single or two shots; 5 received placebo; per-sample allocation not given. Day 63 following the first vaccine or placebo injection was when the samples were taken. The material was peripheral blood, obtained in a trial of Ad26.COV2.S vaccine versus placebo. This TCR came from a person between 18 and 59 years old who received the Ad26.COV2.S COVID-19 vaccine or a placebo.

The CDR3 bases are TGTGCCAGCAGCTTACGACTAGCGGGGCGGGGAGCAGATACGCAGTATTTT. This codes for CASSLRLAGRGADTQYF. The chain has TRBV7-2 and TRBJ2-3; 11 positions agree with TRBD2. The germline V gene has CDR1 SGHTA and CDR2 FQGNSA. V was clipped by 2 bases and J by 4 bases; unmatched bases: 8. The CDR3 length is 17 residues.